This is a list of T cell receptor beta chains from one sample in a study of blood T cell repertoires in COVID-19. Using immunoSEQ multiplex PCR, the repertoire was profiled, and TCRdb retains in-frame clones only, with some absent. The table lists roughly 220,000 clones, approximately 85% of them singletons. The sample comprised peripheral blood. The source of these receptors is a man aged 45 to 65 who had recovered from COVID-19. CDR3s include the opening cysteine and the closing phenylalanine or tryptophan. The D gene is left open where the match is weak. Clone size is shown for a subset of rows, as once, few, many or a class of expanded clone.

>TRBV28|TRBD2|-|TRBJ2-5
CASRPGLAGIQETQYF
TGTGCCAGCAGACCCGGACTAGCGGGTATTCAAGAGACCCAGTACTTC
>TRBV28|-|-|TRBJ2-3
CAGSPGTDTQYF
TGTGCCGGCTCACCGGGGACAGATACGCAGTATTTT
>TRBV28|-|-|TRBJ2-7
CASSPTGTHPNYEQYF
TGTGCCAGCAGTCCAACAGGGACCCACCCTAACTACGAGCAGTACTTC
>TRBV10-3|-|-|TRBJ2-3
CAISESINLLRKQYF
TGTGCCATCAGTGAGTCGATTAATCTGTTGAGGAAGCAGTATTTT
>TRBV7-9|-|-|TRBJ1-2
CASSLAGGQGYTF
TGTGCCAGCAGCTTAGCGGGGGGGCAGGGCTACACCTTC
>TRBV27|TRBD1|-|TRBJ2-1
CASSLQGVLSYNEQFF
TGTGCCAGCAGTCTACAGGGGGTACTCTCCTACAATGAGCAGTTCTTC
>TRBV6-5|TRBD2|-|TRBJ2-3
CASSLRGVADTQYF
TGTGCCAGCAGTCTCCGGGGGGTGGCAGATACGCAGTATTTT
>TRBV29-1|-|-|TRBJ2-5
CSATSSRETQYF
TGCAGCGCGACGTCGTCGCGAGAGACCCAGTACTTC
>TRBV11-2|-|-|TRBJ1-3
CASSLGRVETGNTIYF
TGTGCCAGCAGCTTAGGCAGGGTGGAGACTGGAAACACCATATATTTT
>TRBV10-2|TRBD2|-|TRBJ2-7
CASSGLAGYEQYF
TGCGCCAGCAGTGGACTAGCGGGCTACGAGCAGTACTTC
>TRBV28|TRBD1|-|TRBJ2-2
CASSLVQGAGELFF
TGTGCCAGCAGTTTAGTACAGGGGGCCGGGGAGCTGTTTTTT
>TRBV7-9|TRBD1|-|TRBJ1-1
CASSNQHRGNTEAFF
TGTGCCAGCAGCAACCAACACAGGGGTAACACTGAAGCTTTCTTT
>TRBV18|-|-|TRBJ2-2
CASSPAGTGELFF
TGTGCCAGCTCGCCCGCCGGGACCGGGGAGCTGTTTTTT
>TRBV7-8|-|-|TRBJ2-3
CASSPSLYTQYF
TGTGCCAGCAGCCCTAGTCTTTATACGCAGTATTTT
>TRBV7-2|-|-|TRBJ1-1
CASSLVGGATEAFF
TGTGCCAGCAGCTTAGTTGGGGGGGCGACTGAAGCTTTCTTT
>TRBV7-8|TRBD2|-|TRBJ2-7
CASSPGLAGEGYF
TGTGCCAGCAGCCCCGGACTAGCGGGAGAGGGGTACTTC
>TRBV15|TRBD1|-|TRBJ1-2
CATSQPRGVAGYTF
TGTGCCACCAGTCAGCCCAGGGGGGTCGCTGGCTACACCTTC
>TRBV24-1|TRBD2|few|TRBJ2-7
CATGTRSHEQYF
TGTGCCACCGGGACTAGAAGCCACGAGCAGTACTTC
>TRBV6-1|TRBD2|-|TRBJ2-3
CASSERASGSGDTQYF
TGTGCCAGCAGTGAACGGGCTAGCGGGAGTGGAGATACGCAGTATTTT
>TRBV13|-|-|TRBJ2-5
CASSSALVFQGSREAQYF
TGTGCCAGCAGCTCCGCCCTTGTGTTCCAGGGATCACGCGAGGCCCAGTACTTC
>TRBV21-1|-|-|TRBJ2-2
CASSKDPSGRSHGELFF
TGTGCCAGCAGCAAAGATCCTAGCGGGAGGTCGCACGGGGAGCTGTTTTTT
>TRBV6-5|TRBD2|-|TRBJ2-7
CASSYRPSGMSEQYF
TGTGCCAGCAGTTACAGGCCTAGCGGGATGAGCGAGCAGTACTTC
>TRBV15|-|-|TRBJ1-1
CATSRDGMNTEAFF
TGTGCCACCAGCAGAGACGGTATGAACACTGAAGCTTTCTTT
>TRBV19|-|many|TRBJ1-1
CASSIYSNSEAFF
TGTGCCAGTAGTATCTATTCCAATTCAGAAGCTTTCTTT
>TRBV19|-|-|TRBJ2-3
CASKKGQGGDTQYF
TGTGCCAGTAAGAAGGGGCAGGGCGGTGATACGCAGTATTTT
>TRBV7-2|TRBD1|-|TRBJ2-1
CASSSDRATYNEQFF
TGTGCCAGCAGCTCGGACAGGGCTACCTACAATGAGCAGTTCTTC
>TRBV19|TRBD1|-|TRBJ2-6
CASSDRGTTGANVLTF
TGTGCCAGTAGTGACAGGGGAACTACTGGGGCCAACGTCCTGACTTTC
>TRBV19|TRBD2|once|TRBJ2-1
CASSIRLAGYSYNEQFF
TGTGCCAGTAGTATAAGGCTAGCGGGATACTCCTACAATGAGCAGTTCTTC
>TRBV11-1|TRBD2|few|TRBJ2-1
CASSAGTSDYNEQFF
TGTGCCAGCAGCGCCGGGACTAGCGACTACAATGAGCAGTTCTTC
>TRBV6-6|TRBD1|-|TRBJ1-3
CASLQGAAGNTIYF
TGTGCCAGTCTACAGGGGGCCGCTGGAAACACCATATATTTT
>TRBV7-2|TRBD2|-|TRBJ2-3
CASSLAWVAGVPDTQYF
TGTGCCAGCAGCTTAGCGTGGGTAGCGGGAGTCCCAGATACGCAGTATTTT
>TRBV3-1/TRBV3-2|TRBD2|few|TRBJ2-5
CASSGLARQETQYF
TGTGCCAGCAGCGGACTAGCGCGACAAGAGACCCAGTACTTC
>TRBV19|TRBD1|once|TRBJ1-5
CASSILRTGGSQPQHF
TGTGCCAGTAGTATCCTTAGGACAGGGGGCTCTCAGCCCCAGCATTTT
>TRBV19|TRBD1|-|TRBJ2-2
CASSRSPGQGAGELFF
TGTGCCAGTAGCCGATCACCGGGACAGGGCGCCGGGGAGCTGTTTTTT
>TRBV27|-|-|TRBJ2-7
CASSLPSYEQYF
TGTGCCAGCAGTCTCCCTTCCTACGAGCAGTACTTC
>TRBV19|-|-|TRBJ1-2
CASMEAHPGGYTF
TGTGCCAGTATGGAGGCACATCCGGGTGGCTACACCTTC
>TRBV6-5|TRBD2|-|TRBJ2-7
CAILGLAGAAQYF
TGTGCCATTTTGGGACTAGCGGGAGCGGCGCAGTACTTC
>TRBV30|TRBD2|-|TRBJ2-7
CASLLAGGIRKYF
TGTGCCTCCCTCTTGGCGGGAGGGATAAGGAAGTACTTC
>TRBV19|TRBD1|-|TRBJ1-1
CASSPNDRGLSHTEAFF
TGTGCCAGTAGTCCCAACGACAGGGGGCTTAGTCACACTGAAGCTTTCTTT
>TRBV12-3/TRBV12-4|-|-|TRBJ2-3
CASSPRDTDTQYF
TGTGCCAGCAGTCCCAGGGACACAGATACGCAGTATTTT
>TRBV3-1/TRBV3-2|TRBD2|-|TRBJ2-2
CASSRGGRWHVARTGELFF
TGTGCCAGCAGCCGCGGGGGGCGATGGCACGTTGCCCGCACCGGGGAGCTGTTTTTT
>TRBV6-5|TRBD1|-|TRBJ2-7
CASSWTGQGAGEQYF
TGTGCCAGCAGTTGGACGGGACAGGGGGCTGGGGAGCAGTACTTC
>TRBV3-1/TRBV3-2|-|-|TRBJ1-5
CASSAEPSRPQHF
TGTGCCAGCAGCGCAGAGCCTAGTCGGCCCCAGCATTTT
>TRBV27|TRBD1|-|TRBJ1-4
CASSDLGQATGKLFF
TGTGCCAGCAGTGACCTCGGACAGGCCACGGGAAAACTGTTTTTT
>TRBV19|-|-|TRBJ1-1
CASTREGFEAFF
TGTGCCAGTACCCGTGAGGGCTTTGAAGCTTTCTTT
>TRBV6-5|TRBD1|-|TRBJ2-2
CASNREGQGTGELFF
TGTGCCAGCAACCGAGAGGGACAGGGGACGGGGGAGCTGTTTTTT
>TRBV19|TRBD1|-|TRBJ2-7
CASSPRQGPDEQYF
TGTGCCAGTAGTCCCAGACAGGGTCCTGACGAGCAGTACTTC
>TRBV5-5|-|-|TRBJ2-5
CASSLGSSQETQYF
TGTGCCAGCAGCTTGGGTAGCAGTCAAGAGACCCAGTACTTC
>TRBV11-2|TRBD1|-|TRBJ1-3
CASSRRDRDPQSSGNTIYF
TGTGCCAGCAGCCGCCGGGACAGGGACCCACAGAGCTCTGGAAACACCATATATTTT
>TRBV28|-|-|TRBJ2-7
CASSPPIYEQYF
TGTGCCAGCAGTCCCCCTATCTACGAGCAGTACTTC
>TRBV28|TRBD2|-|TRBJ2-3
CASSLISGRADTQYF
TGTGCCAGCAGTTTGATTAGCGGGAGGGCCGATACGCAGTATTTT
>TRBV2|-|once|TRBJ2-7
CASRRHQSYEQYF
TGTGCCAGCAGACGACACCAATCCTACGAGCAGTACTTC
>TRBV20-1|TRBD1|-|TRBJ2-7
CSASDSGQVRDEQYF
TGCAGTGCTAGTGACAGCGGACAGGTCCGGGACGAGCAGTACTTC